This T cell receptor (beta chain) is from a study of graft-versus-host responses after intestinal transplantation. Trimming took 3 bases from V and 3 from J; bases not matched to a gene: 3. This CDR3 contains 15 residues. Germline V lookup: CDR1 SGDLS, CDR2 YYNGEE. Generated by immunoSEQ multiplex PCR, the TCRdb table keeps only in-frame clones and is missing some. The sample has about 90,000 clones; about 95% are singletons. Of note for this clone: Its target is unknown.

Regarding the study as a whole: Analysis identified GvH clones in recipient marrow, with some appearing first in ileum or blood.

This clonotype was obtained from a human donor who was the organ donor for an intestinal transplant. This sample comprised unstimulated CD4+ T cells sorted from spleen or lymph node cells, obtained before transplant. The chain carries TRBV9 and TRBJ1-2; 12 positions match TRBD1. The DNA for the CDR3 is TGTGCCAGCAGCGCCCGGGACAGGGGGCACTATGGCTACACCTTC. It yields the protein CASSARDRGHYGYTF.